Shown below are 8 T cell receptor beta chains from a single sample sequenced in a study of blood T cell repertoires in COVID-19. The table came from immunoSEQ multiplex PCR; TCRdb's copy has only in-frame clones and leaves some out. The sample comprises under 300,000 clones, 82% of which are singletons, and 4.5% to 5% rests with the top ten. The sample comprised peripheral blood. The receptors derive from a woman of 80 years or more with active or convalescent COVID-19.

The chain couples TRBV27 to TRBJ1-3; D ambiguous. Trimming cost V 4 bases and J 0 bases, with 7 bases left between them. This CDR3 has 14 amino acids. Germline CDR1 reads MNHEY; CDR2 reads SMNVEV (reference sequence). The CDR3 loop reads CASSSSHSGNTIYF. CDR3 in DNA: TGTGCCAGCAGTTCAAGCCACTCTGGAAACACCATATATTTT.

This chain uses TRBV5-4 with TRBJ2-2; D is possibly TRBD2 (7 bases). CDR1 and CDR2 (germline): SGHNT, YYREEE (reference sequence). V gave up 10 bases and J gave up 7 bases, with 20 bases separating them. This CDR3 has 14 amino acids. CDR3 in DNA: TGTGCCTATCGCGAGGGGGGGTACCTCGGGGAGCTGTTTTTT. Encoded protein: CAYREGGYLGELFF.

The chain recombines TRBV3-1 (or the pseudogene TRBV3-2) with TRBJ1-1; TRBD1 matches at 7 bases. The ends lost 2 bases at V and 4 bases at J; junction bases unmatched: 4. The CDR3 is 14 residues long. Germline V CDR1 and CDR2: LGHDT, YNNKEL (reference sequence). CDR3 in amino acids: CASSQFDRVTEAFF. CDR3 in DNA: TGTGCCAGCAGCCAATTCGACAGGGTCACTGAAGCTTTCTTT.

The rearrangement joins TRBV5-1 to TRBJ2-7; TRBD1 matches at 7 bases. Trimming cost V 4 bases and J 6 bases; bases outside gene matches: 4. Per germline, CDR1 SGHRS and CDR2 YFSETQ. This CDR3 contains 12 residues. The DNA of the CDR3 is TGCGCCAGCAGCCCTAACAGGGGCGAGCAGTACTTC. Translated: CASSPNRGEQYF.

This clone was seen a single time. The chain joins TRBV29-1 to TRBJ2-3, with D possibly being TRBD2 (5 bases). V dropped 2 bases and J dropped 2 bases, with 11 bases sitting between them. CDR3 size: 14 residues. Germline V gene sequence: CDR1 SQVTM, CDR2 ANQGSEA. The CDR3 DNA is TGCAGCGTTGAACGGGGTCAGCACACAGATACGCAGTATTTT. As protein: CSVERGQHTDTQYF.

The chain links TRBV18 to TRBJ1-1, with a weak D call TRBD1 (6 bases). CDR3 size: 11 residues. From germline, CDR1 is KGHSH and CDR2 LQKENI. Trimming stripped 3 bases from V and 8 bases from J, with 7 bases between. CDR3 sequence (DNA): TGTGCCAGCTCACCCGGGACAGAAGCTTTCTTT. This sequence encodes CASSPGTEAFF.

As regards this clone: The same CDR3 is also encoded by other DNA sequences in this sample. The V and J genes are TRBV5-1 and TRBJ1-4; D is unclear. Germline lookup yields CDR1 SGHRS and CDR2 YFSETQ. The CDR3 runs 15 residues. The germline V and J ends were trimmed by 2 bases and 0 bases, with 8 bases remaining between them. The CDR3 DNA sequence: TGCGCCAGCAGCTTAAACGGTGCAACTAATGAAAAACTGTTTTTT. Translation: CASSLNGATNEKLFF.

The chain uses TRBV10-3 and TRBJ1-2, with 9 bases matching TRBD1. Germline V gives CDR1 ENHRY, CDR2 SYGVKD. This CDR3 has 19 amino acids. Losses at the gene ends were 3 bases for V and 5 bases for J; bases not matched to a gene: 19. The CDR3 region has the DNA TGTGCCATCAGTGACGCCCTGACAGGGGGGGGGACGAGTAGGTATGGCTACACCTTC. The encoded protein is CAISDALTGGGTSRYGYTF.